A single sample gave rise to the 8 T cell receptor beta chains below, sequenced in a study of shared clonotypes between healthy human individuals. Measured with immunoSEQ multiplex PCR; TCRdb has only the in-frame clones, and not every one. The sample has about 820,000 clones; approximately 92% are singletons. Terminally differentiated effector memory CD45RA+ cells were excluded from the naive CD8 cells, which were CD45RO-negative and positively selected for CCR7. The sequencing sample was made of naive CD8+ T cells sorted from blood. These receptors all stem from a man under 40 in good health.

This chain uses TRBV19 with TRBJ2-1, with 7 nucleotides matching TRBD2. The CDR3 extends over 14 amino acids. V lost 8 bases and J lost 5; bases outside the gene matches: 9. Germline V gene data show CDR1 as LNHDA and CDR2 as SQIVND (reference sequence). The CDR3 DNA sequence: TGTGCCAGTGGGGCTAGCGGAGGTGACAATGAGCAGTTCTTC. Translating gives CASGASGGDNEQFF.

As regards this clone: This sample includes further DNA sequences coding for the same CDR3. V gene TRBV9 combines with J gene TRBJ1-2; D ambiguous. Trimming shortened V by 3 bases and J by 8 bases, and 11 bases separated the two germline ends. Germline V gene data show CDR1 as SGDLS and CDR2 as YYNGEE. The CDR3 totals 12 residues. The CDR3 bases are TGTGCCAGCAGCGGTCGGGTCGGCGGCTACACCTTC. It yields the protein CASSGRVGGYTF.

The rearrangement joins TRBV4-1 to TRBJ1-2; possible D gene TRBD1, 5 bases. V lost 0 bases and J 4 bases, leaving 12 bases between the germline ends. Germline lookup yields CDR1 MGHRA and CDR2 YSYEKL. This CDR3 is 15 amino acids long. This chain's CDR3 is CASSQEDVGVYGYTF. For the CDR3, the DNA is TGCGCCAGCAGCCAAGAAGATGTAGGGGTCTATGGCTACACCTTC.

As concerns this clone: The junction departs from germline at one end; a sequencing error may be responsible. The chain recombines TRBV6-1 with TRBJ2-3; no definite D call. This CDR3 spans 13 amino acids. CDR1 is MNHNS, CDR2 SASEGT, per germline. In DNA form, the CDR3 reads TGTGCCAGCAGCGAAGACCGGTCAGATACGCAGTATTTT. Translated: CASSEDRSDTQYF.

The gene calls are TRBV29-1 and TRBJ1-3; D gene ambiguous. Per germline, CDR1 SQVTM and CDR2 ANQGSEA. Trimming removed 7 bases from V and 8 bases from J, with 12 bases in between. There are 11 residues in the CDR3. CDR3 loop: CSAEGPDTIYF. DNA of the CDR3: TGCAGCGCCGAAGGCCCGGACACCATATATTTT.

Comments on this clone: Sequence at one end of the junction differs from germline and may be a read error. This chain uses TRBV29-1 with TRBJ1-1; the D gene is possibly TRBD1 (6 bases). Germline CDR1 and CDR2: SQVTM and ANQGSEA. The CDR3 covers 8 residues. CDR3 DNA sequence: TGCAGCGTTGAACAGGGGAGATTT. Translating gives CSVEQGRF. Together with reference TRBV29-1 and TRBJ1-1, the CDR3 gives the full variable domain: SAVISQKPSRDICQRGTSLTIQCQVDSQVTMMFWYRQQPGQSLTLIATANQGSEATYESGFVIDKFPISRPNLTFSTLTVSNMSPEDSSIYLCSVEQGRFGQGTRLTVV.

The rearrangement joins TRBV11-2 to TRBJ2-7; TRBD2 matches 9 bases. The V segment lost 2 bases and the J segment 2 bases; nucleotides outside the gene matches: 13. This CDR3 has 18 residues. The V gene's germline CDR1 is SGHAT and CDR2 FQNNGV. The CDR3 nucleotides read TGTGCCAGCAGCTTACGGCGGGAGGGGGCTAAGGGGCCCTACGAGCAGTACTTC. Its translation is CASSLRREGAKGPYEQYF.

CDR3 protein: CATTLSGTGSTEAFF. The DNA of the CDR3 is TGTGCCACTACCCTATCCGGGACAGGGAGCACTGAAGCTTTCTTT. This chain links TRBV19 with TRBJ1-1; the match to TRBD1 covers 9 bases. This CDR3 has 15 amino acids. V shed 10 bases and J 4 bases; nucleotides not matched to a gene: 13. Germline V gene sequence: CDR1 LNHDA, CDR2 SQIVND (reference sequence).